This T cell receptor (beta chain) was sequenced in a study of post-analysis software for immune sequencing data. CDR3 size: 16 residues. Germline loops: CDR1 MNHEY, CDR2 SVGAGI. Trimming at V came to 0 bases and at J to 5 bases, leaving 6 bases not matched to a gene. Whole-study findings and limits: Significantly decreased normalized Chao1 diversity was recorded for multiple sclerosis patients relative to controls. The F measure placed samples prepared in the same batch into strongly shared clusters. Roughly 5 TRBV segments (TRBV5-6, TRBV5-1 and TRBV20-1 among them) occurred more frequently in patients than in controls.

Unique molecular identifiers were present in the TCR beta cDNA libraries. Some 500,000 cDNA molecules were obtained per 1 to 10 million input T cells. One entry per CDR3 protein, called by TCRdb with MiXCR from the PCR reads. The sample carries approximately 400,000 distinct CDR3 sequences, roughly 36% recorded once. As to this clonotype: As yet, its antigen is unknown.

The clonotype was recovered from a girl aged 10 to 17 with multiple sclerosis. The chain has TRBV6-5 and TRBJ2-5; 10 nucleotides align to TRBD1. Sequencing was done on a sample of blood. DNA for the CDR3: TGTGCCAGCAGTTACTCCGGGACAGGGGTGGCGGAGACCCAGTACTTC. It specifies CASSYSGTGVAETQYF.